A single T cell receptor beta chain is shown here with its context. This clonotype was seen many times. Its binding antigen is unknown. No per-base quality is available; no much larger clone lies one base away. Per the publication, the time point label means: newly diagnosed GD, antithyroid drugs for less than 3 months. For both TCR sequencing and RNA sequencing, RNA was extracted from PBMCs using TRIzol. The diagnosis of Graves' disease followed American Thyroid Association guidelines. Recruitment of patients was carried out at an endocrinology department in Xi'an, China. Each patient gave approximately 9.7 milliliters of peripheral blood, collected in an EDTA anticoagulant tube. Ficoll Paque Plus density gradient separation was used to isolate PBMCs, and no additional T cell sorting was done. RNA quality was checked with an Agilent 2100 Bioanalyzer and agarose gel, and concentration with a NanoDrop 2000.

The library was generated by multiplex PCR. Sequencer: Illumina HiSeq 4000. iRepertoire HTBI primers and Arm-PCR amplification of CDR3 regions were used to construct TCR beta libraries. PCR products were gel purified before sequencing. As for how the authors treated the data: Across samples, around 62 TRBV and over 11 TRBJ segments were identified and used for gene usage analysis of CDR3 amino acid clonotypes. COPE and FqMerger were used to merge the filtered high-quality paired reads into contigs. Contigs were aligned with BLAST to IMGT TRBV, TRBD and TRBJ reference genes, and CDR3 was defined per IMGT. Clonotypes above 0.1% frequency were classified as highly expanded clones. Shannon entropy was used to measure repertoire diversity, and the Gini coefficient was used to measure V-J evenness. A clonotype was considered public if more than one individual shared it. The public reads were reprocessed in TCRdb via fastp at Q25 and MiXCR, keeping in-frame beta chains. Entries are consolidated by CDR3 protein sequence, retaining the most common genes and DNA. The V and J calls come from TCRdb's annotation, not from the publication. The sample yields roughly 420,000 distinct CDR3 sequences; around 15% were counted once. About 20% of the sample rests with the top ten.

This entry belongs to a study of regulatory T cells in long-lasting Graves disease (dated by TCRdb to about 2021). About the full investigation: In the newly diagnosed Graves' disease group, patients had been taking antithyroid drugs for less than 3 months. Persistent Graves' disease patients were compared with newly diagnosed Graves' disease patients by peripheral blood TCR sequencing and RNA sequencing. The study took place in China and was registered as a clinical trial. TCR sequencing covered some 13 persistent and around 20 newly diagnosed Graves' disease patients, some 33 samples in total. What the study reported, not specific to this receptor: Preferential use of TRBV28, TRBJ1-2 and TRBJ2-5 was observed in persistent disease, whereas TRBV20-1 and TRBJ2-1 were favored in newly diagnosed disease. Sequencing and analysis were limited to the TCR beta chain. Persistent Graves' disease patients showed lower TCR Shannon entropy and fewer highly expanded clones than newly diagnosed patients, suggesting clonal expansion. The authors noted that the small sample size was a limitation that may lower accuracy. The study examined only peripheral blood because the primary lesion, thyroid tissue, could not be accessed. More public clonotypes were shared among persistent patients (2,741) than among newly diagnosed patients (just under 1,000).

CDR1 and CDR2 are drawn from the germline V gene (reference sequence): LGHDT, YNNKEL. V has 1 base trimmed and J has 8 bases trimmed; junction bases matching no gene number 3. Including cysteine and phenylalanine, the CDR3 has 14 amino acids. Only CDR3 DNA remains: 42 bases, in frame from the first base. This clonotype originated in a female donor with Graves disease. The V and J segments used are TRBV3-1 and TRBJ2-1; 9 of the junction bases match TRBD1. The specimen was peripheral blood mononuclear cells (PBMCs), collected at new diagnosis, from a patient treated with antithyroid drugs. The CDR3 region has the sequence CASSQAGQGDEQFF. The sequenced DNA is TGTGCCAGCAGCCAAGCGGGACAGGGCGATGAGCAGTTCTTC.